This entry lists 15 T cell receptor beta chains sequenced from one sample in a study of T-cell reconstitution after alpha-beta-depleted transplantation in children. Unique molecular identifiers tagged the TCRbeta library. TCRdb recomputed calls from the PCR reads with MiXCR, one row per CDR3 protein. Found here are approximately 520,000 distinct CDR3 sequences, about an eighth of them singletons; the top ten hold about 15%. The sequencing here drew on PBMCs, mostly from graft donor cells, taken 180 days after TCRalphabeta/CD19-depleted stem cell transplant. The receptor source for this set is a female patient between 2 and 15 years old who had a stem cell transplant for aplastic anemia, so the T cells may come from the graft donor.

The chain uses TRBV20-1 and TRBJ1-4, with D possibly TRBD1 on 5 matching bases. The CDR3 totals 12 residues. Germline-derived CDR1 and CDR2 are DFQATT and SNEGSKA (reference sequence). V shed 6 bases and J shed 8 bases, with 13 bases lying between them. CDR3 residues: CSATRDVEKLFF. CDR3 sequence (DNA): TGCAGTGCGACTCGGGACGTCGAAAAACTGTTTTTT.

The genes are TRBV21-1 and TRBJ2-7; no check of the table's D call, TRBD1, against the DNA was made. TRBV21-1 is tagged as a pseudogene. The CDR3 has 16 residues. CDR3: CASSKRGTGRVYEQYV. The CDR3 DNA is TGTGCCAGCAGCAAAAGGGGGACAGGGAGGGTCTACGAGCAGTACGTC.

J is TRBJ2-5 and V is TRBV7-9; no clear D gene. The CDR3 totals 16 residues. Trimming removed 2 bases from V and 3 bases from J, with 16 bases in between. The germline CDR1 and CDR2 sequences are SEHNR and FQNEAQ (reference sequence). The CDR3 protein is CASSLKLAIREETQYF. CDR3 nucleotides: TGTGCCAGCAGCTTAAAGCTGGCTATAAGAGAAGAGACCCAGTACTTC.

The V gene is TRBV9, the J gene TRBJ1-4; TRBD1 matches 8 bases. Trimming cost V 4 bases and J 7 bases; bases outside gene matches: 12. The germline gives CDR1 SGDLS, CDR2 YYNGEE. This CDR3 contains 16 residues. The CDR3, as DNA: TGTGCCAGCAGCCCCCGCGGGTTAACAGGGGGTGAAAAACTGTTTTTT. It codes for CASSPRGLTGGEKLFF.

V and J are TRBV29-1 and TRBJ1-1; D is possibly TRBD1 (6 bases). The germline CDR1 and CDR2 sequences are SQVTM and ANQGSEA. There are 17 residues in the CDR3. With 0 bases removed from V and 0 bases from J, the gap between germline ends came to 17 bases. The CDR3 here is CSVEDPQGPQMNTEAFF. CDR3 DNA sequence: TGCAGCGTTGAAGATCCACAGGGCCCCCAGATGAACACTGAAGCTTTCTTT.

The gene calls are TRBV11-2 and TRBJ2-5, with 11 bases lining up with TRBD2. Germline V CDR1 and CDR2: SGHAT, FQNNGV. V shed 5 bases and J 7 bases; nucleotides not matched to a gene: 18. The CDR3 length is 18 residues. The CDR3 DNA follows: TGTGCCAGCAGCCAGATCCCCAACAATAGCGGGAGGGGCGGGACCCAGTACTTC. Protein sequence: CASSQIPNNSGRGGTQYF.

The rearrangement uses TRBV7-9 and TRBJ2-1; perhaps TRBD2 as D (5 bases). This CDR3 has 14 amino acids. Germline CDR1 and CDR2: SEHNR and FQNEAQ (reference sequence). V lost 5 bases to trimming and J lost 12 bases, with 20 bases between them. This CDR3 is CASSRRTHLLGQFF. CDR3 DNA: TGTGCCAGCAGCAGAAGGACTCACCTCTTGGGGCAGTTCTTC.

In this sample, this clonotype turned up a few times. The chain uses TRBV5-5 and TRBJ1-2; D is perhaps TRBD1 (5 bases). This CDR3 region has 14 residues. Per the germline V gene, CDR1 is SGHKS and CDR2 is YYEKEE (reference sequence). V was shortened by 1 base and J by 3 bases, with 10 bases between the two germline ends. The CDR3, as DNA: TGTGCCAGCAGCTTGAGGGGCGTAGACTATGGCTACACCTTC. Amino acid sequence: CASSLRGVDYGYTF.

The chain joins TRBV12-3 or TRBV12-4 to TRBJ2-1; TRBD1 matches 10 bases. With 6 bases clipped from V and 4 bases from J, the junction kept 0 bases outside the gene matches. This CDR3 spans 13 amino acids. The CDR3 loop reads CASRGQGYNEQFF. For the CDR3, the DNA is TGTGCCAGCAGGGGACAGGGGTACAATGAGCAGTTCTTC.

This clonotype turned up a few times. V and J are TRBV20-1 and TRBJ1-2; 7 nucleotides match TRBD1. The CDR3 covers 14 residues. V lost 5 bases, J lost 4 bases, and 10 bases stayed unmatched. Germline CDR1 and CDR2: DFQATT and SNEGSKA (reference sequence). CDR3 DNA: TGCAGTGCTCTCAGGGGGGGCCTGGGCTATGGCTACACCTTC. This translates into CSALRGGLGYGYTF.

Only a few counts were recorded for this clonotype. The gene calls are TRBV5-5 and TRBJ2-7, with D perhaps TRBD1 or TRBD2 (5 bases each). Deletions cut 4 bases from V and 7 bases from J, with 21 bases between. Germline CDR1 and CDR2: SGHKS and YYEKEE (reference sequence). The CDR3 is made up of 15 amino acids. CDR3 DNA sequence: TGTGCCAGCAGCATGGGACGGGGTGTCAATCTGGAGCAGTACTTC. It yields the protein CASSMGRGVNLEQYF.

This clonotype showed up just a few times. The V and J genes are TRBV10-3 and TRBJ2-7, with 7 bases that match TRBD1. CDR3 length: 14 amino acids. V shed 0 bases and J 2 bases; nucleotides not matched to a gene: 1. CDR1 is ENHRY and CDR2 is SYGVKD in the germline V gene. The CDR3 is CAISESGTAYEQYF. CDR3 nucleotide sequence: TGTGCCATCAGTGAGTCAGGGACAGCCTACGAGCAGTACTTC.

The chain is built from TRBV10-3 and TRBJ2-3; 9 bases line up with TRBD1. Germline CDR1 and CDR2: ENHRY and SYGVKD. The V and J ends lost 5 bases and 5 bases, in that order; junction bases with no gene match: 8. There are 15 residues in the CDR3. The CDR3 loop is CAISSGQGQGDTQYF. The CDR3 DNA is TGTGCCATCAGTTCCGGACAGGGGCAGGGAGATACGCAGTATTTT.

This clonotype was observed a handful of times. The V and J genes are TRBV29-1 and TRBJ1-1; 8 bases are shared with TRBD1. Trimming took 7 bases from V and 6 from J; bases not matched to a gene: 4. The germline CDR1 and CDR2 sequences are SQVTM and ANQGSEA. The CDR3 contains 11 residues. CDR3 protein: CSAPTGAEAFF. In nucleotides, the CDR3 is TGCAGCGCGCCGACAGGGGCTGAAGCTTTCTTT.

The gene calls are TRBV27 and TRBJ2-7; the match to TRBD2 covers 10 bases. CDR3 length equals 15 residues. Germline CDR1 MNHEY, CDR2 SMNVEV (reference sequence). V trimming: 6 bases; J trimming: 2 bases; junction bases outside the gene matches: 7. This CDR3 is CASRGAGGPPYEQYV. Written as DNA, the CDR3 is TGTGCCAGCAGGGGAGCGGGAGGGCCACCCTACGAGCAGTACGTC.